Listed here are 28 T cell receptor beta chains from one sample, sequenced in a study of T-cell memory formation after mild COVID-19. MiXCR, applied by TCRdb to the 5' RACE reads, yields one record per CDR3 protein. Of roughly 190,000 distinct CDR3 sequences in the sample, about 10% were seen once. The sequenced sample was PBMCs or a T cell subset sorted from them (not recorded which). All receptors derive from a man younger than 35 who had mild COVID-19 (a few samples of this study predate the infection). Cell type and time point are not known.

The gene calls are TRBV6-2 or TRBV6-3 and TRBJ2-4; the D gene is possibly TRBD1 (6 bases). V lost 5 bases and J 7 bases, leaving 30 bases between the germline ends. Germline lookup yields CDR1 MNHEY and CDR2 SVGEGT. CDR3 length: 19 residues. Written as DNA, the CDR3 is TGTGCCAGCAGTACCGCGGTGGTCCCATCGACAGGCCCTAGGAACATTCAGTACTTC. It yields the protein CASSTAVVPSTGPRNIQYF.

Ten or more counts support this clonotype. The rearrangement links TRBV5-1 to TRBJ1-6, with 8 bases that match TRBD1. The V gene end was trimmed by 5 bases and the J gene end by 8 bases; junction bases not matched to a gene: 6. This CDR3 has 14 residues. Germline V lookup: CDR1 SGHRS, CDR2 YFSETQ. In DNA form, the CDR3 reads TGCGCCAGCAGATCGGACAGGGAATATTCACCCCTCCACTTT. It is translated as CASRSDREYSPLHF.

This sequence joins TRBV27 and TRBJ2-5; D uncertain. Germline loops: CDR1 MNHEY, CDR2 SMNVEV (reference sequence). The CDR3 consists of 11 residues. Trimming cost V 7 bases and J 5 bases, with 8 bases left between them. Written as DNA, the CDR3 is TGTGCCAGCATACAAGGGGAGACCCAGTACTTC. Translated, it gives CASIQGETQYF.

This clonotype was detected a few times. The rearrangement links TRBV5-8 to TRBJ1-6; the match to TRBD1 covers 8 bases. Germline lookup yields CDR1 SGHTS and CDR2 YDEGEE. The junction had 3 bases not matched to a gene; V was cut back by 0 bases and J by 10 bases. CDR3 length: 14 residues. CDR3 in DNA: TGTGCCAGCAGCTTGGACAGGGGGAAATCACCCCTCCACTTT. This translates into CASSLDRGKSPLHF.

The chain links TRBV24-1 to TRBJ2-1, with 7 bases identical to TRBD2. Germline V lookup: CDR1 KGHDR, CDR2 SFDVKD. V trimming: 8 bases; J trimming: 8 bases; junction bases outside the gene matches: 17. This CDR3 contains 16 residues. The CDR3 spells CATMGQGRRGVYEQFF. CDR3 in DNA: TGTGCCACCATGGGGCAGGGCAGACGGGGGGTCTATGAGCAGTTCTTC.

This clonotype turned up a few times. One junction end disagrees with the germline gene, perhaps due to a read error. The rearrangement uses TRBV7-2 and TRBJ2-3, with D unclear. This CDR3 has 12 amino acids. Germline V gene sequence: CDR1 SGHTA, CDR2 FQGNSA. The CDR3 nucleotides read TGTGCCAGCAGCTATAGCAGAGATACGCAGTATTTT. Translated: CASSYSRDTQYF.

The table lists this clonotype with a few counts. The chain links TRBV5-8 to TRBJ2-7; D is ambiguous. Trimming stripped 2 bases from V and 6 bases from J, with 12 bases between. In germline, CDR1 is SGHTS, CDR2 YDEGEE. The CDR3 has 13 residues. In nucleotides, the CDR3 is TGTGCCAGCAGCTTCGGGCAGTTTGCCGAGCAGTACGTC. It is translated as CASSFGQFAEQYV.

The sample holds many counts of this clonotype. The rearrangement joins TRBV24-1 to TRBJ1-2, with D perhaps matching TRBD1 (5 bases). Looked up from germline, CDR1 is KGHDR and CDR2 is SFDVKD. V shed 3 bases and J shed 8 bases, with 12 bases lying between them. The CDR3 runs to 13 residues. The CDR3 nucleotides are TGTGCCACCAGTGATCGGTGGGGGGACGGCTACACCTTC. Protein sequence: CATSDRWGDGYTF.

This clonotype was seen once. This chain links TRBV5-1 with TRBJ2-1; tentative D call: TRBD2 (5 bases). The CDR3 runs 13 residues. Deletions cut 4 bases from V and 10 bases from J, with 15 bases between. CDR1 is SGHRS, CDR2 YFSETQ, per germline. In DNA form, the CDR3 reads TGCGCCAGCAGCCTCGAGCCCGACTACGAGCAGTTCTTC. This codes for CASSLEPDYEQFF.

The chain has TRBV6-5 and TRBJ1-5, with 8 bases that match TRBD1. CDR1 and CDR2 from the germline V gene are MNHEY and SVGAGI. The V and J ends lost 0 bases and 6 bases, in that order; junction bases with no gene match: 10. The CDR3 contains 17 residues. The CDR3 sequence: CASSYSPDRGQGQPQHF. In nucleotides, the CDR3 is TGTGCCAGCAGTTACTCCCCAGACAGGGGCCAGGGTCAGCCCCAGCATTTT.

The chain carries TRBV7-2 and TRBJ1-1, with D possibly TRBD1 on 6 matching bases. CDR1 and CDR2 (germline): SGHTA, FQGNSA. The CDR3 totals 12 residues. The V end was cut by 5 bases, the J end by 8 bases, with 12 bases between. The CDR3 is CASSQHRAEAFF. CDR3 DNA: TGTGCCAGCAGCCAACACAGGGCAGAAGCTTTCTTT.

This clonotype was recorded at least ten times. The genes are TRBV7-9 and TRBJ2-5; D might be TRBD2 (5 bases). V lost 5 bases, J lost 5 bases, and 21 bases lay in between. CDR1 and CDR2 from the germline V gene are SEHNR and FQNEAQ (reference sequence). The CDR3 length is 16 residues. CDR3 sequence reads: CASSPSRTGPWETQYF. CDR3 DNA sequence: TGTGCCAGCAGCCCTAGCCGGACCGGGCCTTGGGAGACCCAGTACTTC.

The V gene is TRBV6-1, the J gene TRBJ2-2; D not resolved. V was pared by 7 bases and J by 8 bases, with 17 bases between. Germline V CDR1 and CDR2: MNHNS, SASEGT. This CDR3 is built from 14 residues. The CDR3 is CASMGILLGGELFF. The CDR3 bases are TGTGCCAGCATGGGTATTCTACTTGGTGGGGAGCTGTTTTTT.

The chain is built from TRBV5-7 and TRBJ2-5, with 11 bases matching TRBD2. TRBV5-7 is designated an ORF whose function remains uncertain. CDR3 size: 16 residues. With V trimmed by 2 bases and J by 1 base, 4 bases remained unmatched. The CDR3 sequence: CASSLTSGGLQETQYF. The CDR3 coding sequence is TGTGCCAGCAGCTTAACTAGCGGGGGCCTCCAAGAGACCCAGTACTTC.

The chain links TRBV24-1 to TRBJ2-1; tentative D call: TRBD1 (5 bases). The V gene lost 6 bases and the J gene lost 4 bases, with 12 bases spanning the gap. The CDR3 loop spans 14 amino acids. Germline lookup yields CDR1 KGHDR and CDR2 SFDVKD. CDR3: CATSLTGGYNEQFF. The CDR3 DNA reads as TGTGCCACCAGTCTAACAGGCGGATACAATGAGCAGTTCTTC.

This clonotype was observed a handful of times. J is TRBJ2-7 and V is TRBV23-1; D remains unclear. TRBV23-1 qualifies as an ORF whose function is uncertain. V lost 2 bases and J 1 base, leaving 9 bases between the germline ends. This CDR3 contains 14 residues. The CDR3, as DNA: TGCGCCAGCAGTCAAGCTGTCAGGTCCTACGAGCAGTACGTC. Protein sequence: CASSQAVRSYEQYV.

A few counts support this clonotype. The V and J genes are TRBV7-9 and TRBJ1-1; the D gene is possibly TRBD1 (5 bases). CDR3 size: 11 residues. V was cut by 6 bases and J by 9 bases, with 11 bases left in between. CDR1 and CDR2 (germline): SEHNR, FQNEAQ (reference sequence). The chain's CDR3 is CASSYRGKAFF. The CDR3 nucleotides read TGTGCCAGCAGTTACCGGGGGAAAGCTTTCTTT.

The CDR3 sequence is CASTSGQVINSPLHF. For the CDR3, the DNA is TGTGCCAGCACCTCCGGGCAGGTCATCAATTCACCCCTCCACTTT. The V gene is TRBV28, the J gene TRBJ1-6; no firm D call. Trimming stripped 7 bases from V and 7 bases from J, with 17 bases between. CDR3 length: 15 amino acids. From germline, CDR1 is MDHEN and CDR2 SYDVKM.

V usage is TRBV20-1 and J usage is TRBJ2-3; tentatively, D is TRBD1 or TRBD2 (5 bases each). V shed 3 bases and J shed 4 bases, with 14 bases lying between them. The CDR3 runs 14 residues. From germline, CDR1 is DFQATT and CDR2 SNEGSKA (reference sequence). This chain's CDR3 is CSARWAGRADTQYF. The CDR3 nucleotides are TGCAGTGCTAGGTGGGCAGGGCGGGCAGATACGCAGTATTTT.

CDR3 loop: CASSTDRGSSPLHF. The CDR3 DNA reads TGTGCCAGCAGCACGGACAGGGGTAGCTCACCCCTCCACTTT. V is TRBV28 and J is TRBJ1-6; 9 nucleotides agree with TRBD1. There are 14 residues in the CDR3. Germline V gives CDR1 MDHEN, CDR2 SYDVKM. J lost 10 bases, V lost 6 bases, and 7 bases had no gene match.

The V gene is TRBV4-2, the J gene TRBJ2-2; TRBD2 matches 8 bases. CDR1 is LGHNA, CDR2 YNFKEQ, per germline. This CDR3 has 15 amino acids. The junction had 3 bases not matched to a gene; V was cut back by 5 bases and J by 1 base. CDR3 sequence: CASSAAGENTGELFF. The CDR3 DNA follows: TGTGCCAGCAGCGCAGCGGGGGAGAACACCGGGGAGCTGTTTTTT.

The chain combines TRBV5-1 with TRBJ2-3; no clear D. The V end was cut by 5 bases, the J end by 8 bases, with 9 bases between. This CDR3 is built from 11 residues. Germline V gene sequence: CDR1 SGHRS, CDR2 YFSETQ. The CDR3 sequence is CASSRGATQYF. CDR3 bases: TGCGCCAGCAGTAGAGGTGCTACGCAGTATTTT. Supplemented by reference TRBV5-1 and TRBJ2-3, the full variable domain reads KAGVTQTPRYLIKTRGQQVTLSCSPISGHRSVSWYQQTPGQGLQFLFEYFSETQRNKGNFPGRFSGRQFSNSRSEMNVSTLELGDSALYLCASSRGATQYFGPGTRLTVL.

The CDR3 sequence: CASGPVPRPQHF. In DNA, the CDR3 is TGTGCCAGCGGACCGGTACCGCGGCCCCAGCATTTT. The chain has TRBV12-3 or TRBV12-4 and TRBJ1-5; the D is unclear. This CDR3 region has 12 residues. Trimming took off 8 bases at V and 9 bases at J, with 14 bases between the two ends.

This clonotype came up a few times. This chain uses TRBV5-1 with TRBJ2-3; the match to TRBD2 covers 10 bases. The germline V gene has CDR1 SGHRS and CDR2 YFSETQ. The CDR3 covers 16 residues. J gave up 4 bases and V 4 bases, and 9 bases lay outside the gene matches. The CDR3 DNA is TGCGCCAGCAGCAGAATGCTAGCGGGGGACGCAGATACGCAGTATTTT. Translated: CASSRMLAGDADTQYF.

This sequence joins TRBV12-3 or TRBV12-4 and TRBJ2-3; the D call may be TRBD1 or TRBD2 (5 bases each). The CDR3 runs 14 residues. V gave up 6 bases and J gave up 0 bases, with 10 bases separating them. The CDR3 loop is CASRIRGSTDTQYF. CDR3 in DNA: TGTGCCAGCAGGATACGGGGCAGCACAGATACGCAGTATTTT.

The rearrangement links TRBV10-3 to TRBJ1-3, with 11 bases matching TRBD1. Germline CDR1 is ENHRY and CDR2 is SYGVKD. V shed 4 bases, J shed 0 bases, and the junction held 8 bases outside the gene matches. The CDR3 is made up of 18 amino acids. The CDR3 loop reads CAISGWTGGSFSGNTIYF. As DNA, the CDR3 is TGTGCCATCAGTGGCTGGACAGGGGGCTCCTTCTCTGGAAACACCATATATTTT.

This clonotype has more than one count but fewer than ten. This chain links TRBV4-3 with TRBJ1-5; D may be TRBD1 (5 bases). Germline lookup yields CDR1 LGHNA and CDR2 YSLEER. This CDR3 is 15 amino acids long. Trimming stripped 0 bases from V and 7 bases from J, with 13 bases between. Here the CDR3 reads CASSQDWGGLQPQHF. DNA of the CDR3: TGCGCCAGCAGCCAAGACTGGGGCGGGCTCCAGCCCCAGCATTTT.

This chain joins TRBV29-1 and TRBJ1-5; D perhaps matches TRBD1 (6 bases). The CDR3 covers 14 residues. Germline values: CDR1 SQVTM, CDR2 ANQGSEA. V lost 7 bases and J lost 3, with 16 bases in between. The CDR3 sequence: CSAWGGGVNQPQHF. CDR3 in DNA: TGCAGCGCGTGGGGGGGGGGCGTCAATCAGCCCCAGCATTTT.